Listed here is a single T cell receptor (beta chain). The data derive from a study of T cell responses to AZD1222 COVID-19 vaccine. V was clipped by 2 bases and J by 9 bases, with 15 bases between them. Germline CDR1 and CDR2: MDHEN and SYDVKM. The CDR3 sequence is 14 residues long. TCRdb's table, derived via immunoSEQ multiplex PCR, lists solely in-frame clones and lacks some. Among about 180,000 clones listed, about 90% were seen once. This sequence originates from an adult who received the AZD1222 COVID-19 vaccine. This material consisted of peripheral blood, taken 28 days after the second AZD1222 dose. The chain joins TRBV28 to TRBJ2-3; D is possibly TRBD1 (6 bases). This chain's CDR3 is CASSLATGKGTQYF. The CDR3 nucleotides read TGTGCCAGCAGTTTAGCAACAGGGAAAGGGACGCAGTATTTT.